The 27 T cell receptor beta chains below all came from one sample that was sequenced in a study of cytomegalovirus exposure and HLA in healthy donors. The primer mix had 60 Vbeta and 13 Jbeta primers. Data came from immunoSEQ multiplex PCR; TCRdb stores just in-frame clones and leaves some out. This sample has 160,000 or so clones; about 80% occur once, and the top ten carry about 9.9%. The sequenced sample was PBMCs. These receptor sequences come from a man aged 18 to 30 in good health and CMV-seropositive.

The chain links TRBV23-1 to TRBJ1-1; perhaps TRBD1 as D (6 bases). TRBV23-1 is placed among ORFs of uncertain function. This CDR3 region has 15 residues. Trimming removed 2 bases at V and 1 base at J, with 11 bases between. This CDR3 reads CASSQRRTENTEAFF. The CDR3 region has the DNA TGCGCCAGCAGTCAACGACGGACAGAGAACACTGAAGCTTTCTTT.

This clone was observed a handful of times. The genes are TRBV7-9 and TRBJ2-1, with no clear D. Trimming took 1 base from V and 9 from J, leaving 19 bases between them. Germline-derived CDR1 and CDR2 are SEHNR and FQNEAQ (reference sequence). The CDR3 sequence is 16 residues long. As DNA, the CDR3 is TGTGCCAGCAGCTTAGAGCATGGTTGGCTAGAGGCTGAGCAGTTCTTC. It yields the protein CASSLEHGWLEAEQFF.

The chain links TRBV10-3 to TRBJ2-7, with 11 bases that match TRBD1. Germline values: CDR1 ENHRY, CDR2 SYGVKD. The CDR3 spans 14 residues. V was pared by 6 bases and J by 2 bases, with 3 bases of the junction left unmatched. The CDR3 region has the DNA TGTGCCATCAGCAGGACAGGGGGCACCTACGAGCAGTACTTC. Translation: CAISRTGGTYEQYF.

The rearrangement joins TRBV4-1 to TRBJ2-7; maybe TRBD2 (6 bases). V was shortened by 8 bases and J by 2 bases, with 13 bases between the two germline ends. CDR3 length equals 13 residues. Per germline, CDR1 MGHRA and CDR2 YSYEKL. CDR3 sequence (DNA): TGCGCCAGCGGGGGACTGGGTACCTACGAGCAGTACTTC. Translation: CASGGLGTYEQYF.

Only a few counts were recorded for this clone. Other DNA sequences in this sample translate to the same CDR3. This chain links TRBV27 with TRBJ1-1; a weak D match, TRBD1 (6 bases). This CDR3 contains 14 residues. Germline V gene sequence: CDR1 MNHEY, CDR2 SMNVEV (reference sequence). Trimming took off 3 bases at V and 1 base at J, with 9 bases between the two ends. CDR3 amino acids: CASSFGGSNTEAFF. CDR3 nucleotide sequence: TGTGCCAGCAGTTTTGGGGGCTCGAACACTGAAGCTTTCTTT.

The chain is built from TRBV9 and TRBJ2-3; 9 positions match TRBD2. Germline V gene data show CDR1 as SGDLS and CDR2 as YYNGEE. V shed 3 bases and J 1 base; nucleotides not matched to a gene: 6. The CDR3 has 16 residues. CDR3 in DNA: TGTGCCAGCAGCGGAGCCTTAGCGGGAGGCACAGATACGCAGTATTTT. Amino acids: CASSGALAGGTDTQYF.

This chain uses TRBV4-2 with TRBJ2-5; the match to TRBD1 covers 8 bases. CDR1 is LGHNA, CDR2 YNFKEQ, per germline. This CDR3 spans 15 amino acids. After removal of 0 bases from V and 4 bases from J, the junction contained 4 bases not matched to a gene. In DNA, the CDR3 is TGTGCCAGCAGCCAAGAAATAGGACAGGGAGAGACCCAGTACTTC. As protein: CASSQEIGQGETQYF.

This rearrangement joins TRBV29-1 to TRBJ1-2; TRBD1 is a possible D gene (6 bases). Trimming took off 0 bases at V and 6 bases at J, with 14 bases between the two ends. The CDR3 runs 14 residues. Germline CDR1 SQVTM, CDR2 ANQGSEA. The CDR3: CSVEESTGPHGYTF. Here the CDR3 DNA reads TGCAGCGTTGAAGAAAGCACAGGGCCCCATGGCTACACCTTC.

The chain combines TRBV7-9 with TRBJ2-3; possible D gene TRBD2, 6 bases. CDR3 size: 16 residues. V dropped 5 bases and J dropped 0 bases, with 15 bases sitting between them. Germline CDR1 is SEHNR and CDR2 is FQNEAQ (reference sequence). The CDR3 region has the DNA TGTGCCAGCAGCGCGGGACTCATACTGAGCACAGATACGCAGTATTTT. Residues: CASSAGLILSTDTQYF.

This clone was seen only once. The rearrangement uses TRBV7-9 and TRBJ1-4; no reliable D call. CDR3 length equals 16 residues. V lost 5 bases to trimming and J lost 4 bases, with 17 bases between them. Looked up from germline, CDR1 is SEHNR and CDR2 is FQNEAQ (reference sequence). The DNA for the CDR3 is TGTGCCAGCAGCCCCGGGGAGGGTGGAATTAATGAAAAACTGTTTTTT. Translating gives CASSPGEGGINEKLFF.

The V gene is TRBV7-9, the J gene TRBJ2-6, with D perhaps TRBD1 (6 bases). The CDR3 covers 17 residues. Germline lookup yields CDR1 SEHNR and CDR2 FQNEAQ (reference sequence). The V end lost 5 bases, the J end lost 0 bases, and 14 bases lay between the germline ends. CDR3 DNA sequence: TGTGCCAGCAGCCATCGACAGGTTTTCTCTGGGGCCAACGTCCTGACTTTC. Translation: CASSHRQVFSGANVLTF.

This clone was seen just once. V is TRBV25-1 and J is TRBJ2-3; 7 nucleotides align to TRBD2. CDR1 and CDR2 from the germline V gene are MGHDK and SYGVNS. The CDR3 extends over 14 amino acids. V shed 2 bases and J 3 bases; nucleotides not matched to a gene: 2. The CDR3 DNA reads TGTGCCAGCAGTGAACTGCGGGAGACAGATACGCAGTATTTT. It yields the protein CASSELRETDTQYF.

This clone appeared once. V gene TRBV7-3 combines with J gene TRBJ2-1; 8 bases match TRBD1. With 5 bases clipped from V and 3 bases from J, the junction kept 6 bases outside the gene matches. Germline V gene lookup returns CDR1 SGHTA and CDR2 FQGTGA. The CDR3 runs to 15 residues. This CDR3 is CASSPQDRVYNEQFF. CDR3 coding DNA: TGTGCCAGCAGCCCACAGGACAGGGTCTACAATGAGCAGTTCTTC.

The chain joins TRBV9 to TRBJ1-1, with TRBD1 identical over 8 bases. Germline V gene data show CDR1 as SGDLS and CDR2 as YYNGEE. The CDR3 length is 15 residues. After removal of 3 bases from V and 1 base from J, the junction contained 5 bases not matched to a gene. CDR3 nucleotides: TGTGCCAGCAGCGATGGGACAGGAACGAACACTGAAGCTTTCTTT. Its protein is CASSDGTGTNTEAFF.

This clone was found once. V gene TRBV4-1 combines with J gene TRBJ2-1; 7 positions agree with TRBD1. CDR1 and CDR2 from the germline V gene are MGHRA and YSYEKL. Trimming at V came to 4 bases and at J to 0 bases, leaving 6 bases not matched to a gene. This CDR3 is built from 16 residues. The DNA of the CDR3 is TGCGCCAGCAGCCGAGTAAACAGGGGCTCCTACAATGAGCAGTTCTTC. Its translation: CASSRVNRGSYNEQFF.

The table lists this clone with a few counts. The J gene is TRBJ2-7, the V gene TRBV6-1; TRBD1 matches at 11 bases. This CDR3 has 14 amino acids. V shed 7 bases and J 2 bases; nucleotides not matched to a gene: 4. Germline CDR1 is MNHNS and CDR2 is SASEGT. The CDR3 DNA reads as TGTGCCAGCAAGCCGGGACAGGGGGCCTACGAGCAGTACTTC. Amino acid sequence: CASKPGQGAYEQYF.

The chain employs TRBV12-5 and TRBJ2-4; D unresolved. Trimming cost V 0 bases and J 0 bases, with 12 bases left between them. The germline CDR1 and CDR2 sequences are LGHNT and FRNRAP. There are 17 residues in the CDR3. CDR3 DNA: TGTGCTAGTGGTTTGGTAGTCAGATCTTTAGCCAAAAACATTCAGTACTTC. This encodes CASGLVVRSLAKNIQYF.

This clone was recorded a few times. The V and J genes are TRBV15 and TRBJ1-3; TRBD1 might be the D (6 bases). Germline CDR1 reads LNHNV; CDR2 reads YYDKDF (reference sequence). The CDR3 totals 16 residues. Trimming removed 1 base from V and 0 bases from J, with 10 bases in between. The CDR3 sequence is CATSRVQGYSGNTIYF. CDR3 DNA sequence: TGTGCCACCAGCAGAGTTCAGGGGTACTCTGGAAACACCATATATTTT.

V gene TRBV6-5 combines with J gene TRBJ1-2; tentative D call: TRBD1 (5 bases). Germline values: CDR1 MNHEY, CDR2 SVGAGI. CDR3 length equals 13 residues. V was trimmed by 6 bases and J by 6 bases, leaving 14 bases between them. The CDR3: CASRGIAGDGYTF. In DNA form, the CDR3 reads TGTGCCAGCAGGGGAATCGCGGGGGATGGCTACACCTTC.

V and J are TRBV7-2 and TRBJ2-5, with D possibly matching TRBD1 (5 bases). CDR3 length equals 16 residues. The germline gives CDR1 SGHTA, CDR2 FQGNSA. With 2 bases removed from V and 3 bases from J, the gap between germline ends came to 16 bases. CDR3 region: CASSLFTGAVKETQYF. The CDR3 DNA reads TGTGCCAGCAGCTTATTTACAGGCGCCGTCAAAGAGACCCAGTACTTC.

This chain links TRBV2 with TRBJ2-7; tentatively, D is TRBD1 (6 bases). Trimming pared 2 bases from V and 4 bases from J, leaving 9 bases between. The CDR3 is made up of 13 amino acids. The germline V gene encodes CDR1 SNHLY and CDR2 FYNNEI. CDR3 nucleotides: TGTGCCAGCAGTGAATGGACAGCTTACGAGCAGTACTTC. As protein: CASSEWTAYEQYF.

The chain links TRBV5-1 to TRBJ2-5, with 10 bases aligning to TRBD2. The CDR3 loop spans 18 amino acids. After removal of 0 bases from V and 1 base from J, the junction contained 9 bases not matched to a gene. Per germline, CDR1 SGHRS and CDR2 YFSETQ. CDR3: CASSLVRLAGPSQETQYF. In DNA form, the CDR3 reads TGCGCCAGCAGCTTGGTACGACTAGCGGGCCCCTCCCAAGAGACCCAGTACTTC.

The rearrangement joins TRBV11-3 to TRBJ2-2; D perhaps matches TRBD1 (6 bases). The germline gives CDR1 SGHNT, CDR2 YENEEA. The CDR3 is 14 amino acids. Trimming took 6 bases from V and 6 from J, leaving 14 bases between them. The chain's CDR3 is CASRRTETPGELFF. The DNA for the CDR3 is TGTGCCAGCAGGAGGACAGAGACCCCCGGGGAGCTGTTTTTT.

The CDR3 loop is CASSKEEQGNYEQYF. CDR3 bases: TGTGCCAGCAGCAAGGAGGAACAGGGGAACTACGAGCAGTACTTC. The J gene is TRBJ2-7, the V gene TRBV4-2; 7 nucleotides line up with TRBD1. The CDR3 sequence is 15 residues long. The trim removed 5 bases at V and 3 bases at J, leaving 10 bases unmatched. CDR1 is LGHNA, CDR2 YNFKEQ, per germline.

The sample holds a few counts of this clone. The genes are TRBV5-3 and TRBJ1-5; D unresolved. TRBV5-3 is an ORF, and what it does is uncertain. This CDR3 has 16 amino acids. V was shortened by 0 bases and J by 0 bases, with 10 bases between the two germline ends. The CDR3 sequence: CARSLGARNSNQPQHF. In DNA form, the CDR3 reads TGTGCCAGAAGCTTGGGGGCTCGGAATAGCAATCAGCCCCAGCATTTT.

This chain uses TRBV5-1 with TRBJ2-5; 11 nucleotides align to TRBD2. The CDR3 totals 19 residues. Germline trimming cut 5 bases from V and 4 bases from J; bases unmatched to any gene: 19. Germline lookup yields CDR1 SGHRS and CDR2 YFSETQ. CDR3 region: CASSRRVAGGPGLGETQYF. The CDR3 coding sequence is TGCGCCAGCAGTCGCCGGGTAGCGGGAGGGCCGGGGCTGGGAGAGACCCAGTACTTC.

This rearrangement joins TRBV18 to TRBJ2-7; 11 bases agree with TRBD1. V gave up 3 bases and J gave up 9 bases; unmatched junction bases: 1. The germline gives CDR1 KGHSH, CDR2 LQKENI. The CDR3 runs to 12 residues. CDR3 sequence (DNA): TGTGCCAGCTCACCGGGACAGGGGGTGCAGTACTTC. Translating gives CASSPGQGVQYF.